These T cell receptor beta chains were read from a single sample in a study of blood T cell repertoires in COVID-19. Method: immunoSEQ multiplex PCR; TCRdb's copy keeps in-frame clones and lacks some. The sample shows some 240,000 clones, roughly 90% of them seen only once. Sequenced sample: peripheral blood. Receptor source: a woman aged 55-69 years with COVID-19, enrolled during active disease. CDR3s include the opening cysteine and the closing phenylalanine or tryptophan. D genes are given only for firm matches. Part of the rows lack a size; the others show once, few, many or a class for expanded clones.

once	TRBV28	TRBJ1-1	NA	17	CASSPGSGLKVNTEAFF	TGTGCCAGCAGTCCCGGTTCAGGGTTAAAGGTGAACACTGAAGCTTTCTTT
NA	TRBV30	TRBJ1-5	NA	13	CAWDPGSNQPQHF	TGTGCCTGGGATCCAGGTAGCAATCAGCCCCAGCATTTT
NA	TRBV6-2/TRBV6-3	TRBJ2-1	NA	15	CASSAVGESYNEQFF	TGTGCCAGCAGCGCAGTAGGGGAATCCTACAATGAGCAGTTCTTC
NA	TRBV6-6	TRBJ1-1	NA	13	CATRGGGNTEAFF	TGTGCCACCCGAGGTGGTGGGAACACTGAAGCTTTCTTT
NA	TRBV15	TRBJ1-5	TRBD1	15	CATSRSRQGNQPQHF	TGTGCCACCAGCAGGTCCCGACAGGGTAATCAGCCCCAGCATTTT
NA	TRBV2	TRBJ1-2	TRBD1	10	CASRFRDSRF	TGTGCCAGCAGATTCCGGGACAGCAGATTC
once	TRBV5-6	TRBJ2-3	TRBD2	15	CASSLGLGGLDTQYF	TGTGCCAGCAGCCTGGGACTAGGCGGTTTAGATACGCAGTATTTT
few	TRBV15	TRBJ1-1	TRBD1	13	CATSRAGGTEAFF	TGTGCCACCAGCAGAGCAGGGGGAACTGAAGCTTTCTTT
NA	TRBV5-6	TRBJ1-2	NA	12	CASSQFGVGYTF	TGTGCCAGCAGCCAGTTCGGAGTTGGCTACACCTTC
NA	TRBV6-6	TRBJ1-5	NA	15	CASSLPGGVFQPQHF	TGTGCCAGCAGTCTCCCGGGGGGTGTGTTTCAGCCCCAGCATTTT
NA	TRBV9	TRBJ1-3	TRBD1	17	CASSPRTGYYSGNTIYF	TGTGCCAGCAGCCCCCGGACAGGATATTACTCTGGAAACACCATATATTTT
NA	TRBV10-3	TRBJ1-4	NA	13	CAISIGVNEKLFF	TGTGCCATCAGTATCGGGGTTAATGAAAAACTGTTTTTT
NA	TRBV18	TRBJ1-5	NA	16	CASSPSGKYSNQPQHF	TGTGCCAGCTCACCGTCAGGAAAGTATAGCAATCAGCCCCAGCATTTT
NA	TRBV19	TRBJ1-1	TRBD1	14	CASSKAGGEAEAFF	TGTGCCAGTAGTAAGGCAGGGGGTGAAGCTGAAGCTTTCTTT
NA	TRBV7-2	TRBJ2-6	NA	15	CASSPRVSGANVLTF	TGTGCCAGCAGCCCCAGGGTCTCTGGGGCCAACGTCCTGACTTTC
NA	TRBV25-1	TRBJ1-2	TRBD1	15	CASSDRDSSIYGYTF	TGTGCCAGCAGTGATAGGGACAGTTCTATCTATGGCTACACCTTC
NA	TRBV7-2	TRBJ1-2	NA	13	CASSLENTGGYTF	TGTGCCAGCAGCTTAGAGAATACAGGGGGCTACACCTTC
NA	TRBV6-2/TRBV6-3	TRBJ2-1	TRBD2	15	CASSYSGGFYNEQFF	TGTGCCAGCAGTTACAGCGGGGGCTTCTACAATGAGCAGTTCTTC
NA	TRBV2	TRBJ2-5	NA	17	CASKRGRASGNQETQYF	TGTGCCAGCAAAAGAGGCAGGGCGTCGGGCAATCAAGAGACCCAGTACTTC
NA	TRBV10-2	TRBJ2-7	TRBD2	15	CASSADGEGAYEQYF	TGCGCCAGCAGCGCCGACGGGGAGGGAGCCTACGAGCAGTACTTC
NA	TRBV27	TRBJ1-3	NA	14	CASRGRNSGNTIYF	TGTGCCAGCAGGGGCAGGAACTCTGGAAACACCATATATTTT
NA	TRBV9	TRBJ2-5	TRBD2	17	CASSVEGSGGSQETQYF	TGTGCCAGCAGCGTAGAAGGAAGCGGGGGCTCGCAAGAGACCCAGTACTTC
NA	TRBV28	TRBJ1-2	TRBD1	14	CASRVTGNNYGYTF	TGTGCCAGCAGGGTGACAGGGAACAACTATGGCTACACCTTC
NA	TRBV10-2	TRBJ1-5	NA	15	CASSESGGANQPQHF	TGCGCCAGCAGTGAGTCGGGGGGGGCTAATCAGCCCCAGCATTTT
NA	TRBV6-4	TRBJ1-1	NA	13	CASSSDRNTEAFF	TGTGCCAGCAGTTCTGACAGGAACACTGAAGCTTTCTTT
NA	TRBV9	TRBJ1-6	TRBD1	14	CASRAGTADSPLHF	TGTGCCAGCAGGGCCGGGACAGCCGATTCACCCCTCCACTTT
once	TRBV7-9	TRBJ2-2	NA	16	CASSPLGRANTGELFF	TGTGCCAGCAGCCCCTTGGGCAGGGCGAACACCGGGGAGCTGTTTTTT
few	TRBV4-2	TRBJ2-7	NA	14	CASSQDQAAYEQYF	TGTGCCAGCAGCCAAGACCAGGCAGCTTACGAGCAGTACTTC
NA	TRBV3-1/TRBV3-2	TRBJ1-1	NA	14	CASSQAGYGTEAFF	TGTGCCAGCAGCCAAGCCGGCTACGGGACTGAAGCTTTCTTT
NA	TRBV7-8	TRBJ2-1	TRBD2	18	CASSLAPPLAGGEQEQFF	TGTGCCAGCAGCTTAGCGCCCCCCCTAGCGGGGGGTGAACAGGAGCAGTTCTTC
NA	TRBV7-9	TRBJ2-3	NA	11	CASSLRDTQYF	TGTGCCAGCAGCTTGAGGGATACGCAGTATTTT
NA	TRBV5-1	TRBJ1-6	NA	15	CASSARDKVNSPLHF	TGCGCCAGCAGCGCCCGGGACAAGGTGAATTCACCCCTCCACTTT
NA	TRBV11-2	TRBJ1-6	NA	17	CASSYTSGVNYNSPLHF	TGTGCCAGCAGCTACACCTCAGGGGTCAATTATAATTCACCCCTCCACTTT
NA	TRBV7-2	TRBJ2-1	TRBD2	12	CASSYVTSGGVF	TGTGCCAGCAGCTACGTTACTAGCGGGGGGGTCTTC
NA	TRBV19	TRBJ2-1	TRBD1	18	CASSSGQGGAVFNNEQFF	TGTGCCAGTAGTTCTGGACAGGGTGGAGCGGTATTCAACAATGAGCAGTTCTTC
few	TRBV29-1	TRBJ2-7	NA	11	CSVADIYEQYF	TGCAGCGTCGCGGACATTTACGAGCAGTACTTC
NA	TRBV4-2	TRBJ1-5	NA	15	CASSQEAGGNQPQHF	TGTGCCAGCAGCCAAGAGGCGGGGGGCAATCAGCCCCAGCATTTT
NA	TRBV11-2	TRBJ1-4	NA	14	CASSYSRTNEKLFF	TGTGCCAGCAGCTACAGCCGGACAAATGAAAAACTGTTTTTT
NA	TRBV5-5	TRBJ1-1	TRBD1	14	CASSLRGTASGAFF	TGTGCCAGCAGCTTGAGGGGGACAGCCTCCGGTGCTTTCTTT
NA	TRBV3-1/TRBV3-2	TRBJ2-3	TRBD2	16	CASRVSGGAKTDTQYF	TGTGCCAGCAGGGTTAGCGGGGGGGCCAAGACAGATACGCAGTATTTT
NA	TRBV7-9	TRBJ1-2	TRBD1	16	CASTSTGLRGNYGYTF	TGTGCCAGCACCTCGACAGGGCTTAGAGGTAACTATGGCTACACCTTC
once	TRBV7-2	TRBJ1-2	NA	15	CASSFSPTGNYGYTF	TGTGCCAGCAGCTTCTCCCCCACAGGGAACTATGGCTACACCTTC
NA	TRBV10-3	TRBJ1-1	TRBD1	16	CAITPGTGITNTEAFF	TGTGCCATCACCCCCGGGACAGGGATAACAAACACTGAAGCTTTCTTT
NA	TRBV29-1	TRBJ1-1	NA	13	CSVRAGGDTEAFF	TGCAGCGTAAGGGCGGGCGGGGACACTGAAGCTTTCTTT
NA	TRBV9	TRBJ1-1	NA	13	CASSVGPNPEAFF	TGTGCCAGCAGCGTAGGGCCAAACCCTGAAGCTTTCTTT